The 13 T cell receptor beta chains given below trace back to one sample, sequenced in a study of blood T cell repertoires in COVID-19. This table comes from immunoSEQ multiplex PCR, and its TCRdb copy is limited to in-frame clones, with some not included. Here the sample spans some 140,000 clones, more than 75% being singletons. The source material was peripheral blood. The receptor set was obtained from a man between 70 and 80 years old with active COVID-19.

The J gene is TRBJ2-7, the V gene TRBV5-6; D perhaps matches TRBD1 (6 bases). The CDR3 loop spans 13 amino acids. Germline assignment: CDR1 SGHDT and CDR2 YYEEEE. Trimming stripped 4 bases from V and 10 bases from J, with 18 bases between. CDR3 amino acids: CASSQVSGASQYF. CDR3 nucleotides: TGTGCCAGCAGCCAAGTATCAGGGGCCAGCCAGTACTTC. The whole variable domain, filled in from reference TRBV5-6 and TRBJ2-7, reads DAGVTQSPTHLIKTRGQQVTLRCSPKSGHDTVSWYQQALGQGPQFIFQYYEEEERQRGNFPDRFSGHQFPNYSSELNVNALLLGDSALYLCASSQVSGASQYFGPGTRLTVT.

The J gene is TRBJ2-2, the V gene TRBV5-4; 7 bases fit TRBD1. This CDR3 contains 13 residues. Germline values: CDR1 SGHNT, CDR2 YYREEE (reference sequence). The trim removed 5 bases at V and 8 bases at J, leaving 6 bases unmatched. The CDR3 DNA is TGTGCCAGCAGTCTTAAGGGGGCGGGGGAGCTGTTTTTT. Protein sequence: CASSLKGAGELFF.

The chain combines TRBV7-6 with TRBJ1-1; 9 bases align to TRBD1. From germline, CDR1 is SGHVS and CDR2 FNYEAQ. Unmatched junction bases numbered 5, after V lost 1 base and J lost 5 bases. The CDR3 covers 15 residues. In DNA form, the CDR3 reads TGTGCCAGCAGCTTAGGAACAGGGGGCCAGACTGAAGCTTTCTTT. It is translated as CASSLGTGGQTEAFF.

The J gene is TRBJ1-1, the V gene TRBV28; D is unclear. V was shortened by 3 bases and J by 5 bases, with 16 bases between the two germline ends. Germline values: CDR1 MDHEN, CDR2 SYDVKM. This CDR3 comprises 15 residues. CDR3 nucleotides: TGTGCCAGCAGTTTGGGTGGGCTCCCTGGTACTGAAGCTTTCTTT. Amino acids: CASSLGGLPGTEAFF.

The chain links TRBV18 to TRBJ2-7, with TRBD2 matching over 9 bases. The length of the CDR3 is 17 residues. V shed 3 bases, J shed 6 bases, and the junction held 15 bases outside the gene matches. CDR1 and CDR2 from the germline V gene are KGHSH and LQKENI. In DNA form, the CDR3 reads TGTGCCAGCTCACCCCAAAAGGGGGGACTAGCTTCTGCCGAGCAGTACTTC. Its protein is CASSPQKGGLASAEQYF.

The gene calls are TRBV3-1 (or the pseudogene TRBV3-2) and TRBJ1-4; D is unclear. This CDR3 has 14 residues. Germline CDR1 reads LGHDT; CDR2 reads YNNKEL (reference sequence). Between the trimmed V and J ends, which lost 3 bases and 8 bases, there was a span of 13 bases. CDR3 region: CASSQTVNGEKLFF. CDR3 nucleotides: TGTGCCAGCAGCCAGACCGTAAACGGGGAAAAACTGTTTTTT.

The genes are TRBV5-1 and TRBJ2-1, with 9 bases identical to TRBD1. The CDR3 runs 15 residues. CDR1 SGHRS and CDR2 YFSETQ come from the germline V gene. The V and J ends lost 0 bases and 7 bases, in that order; junction bases with no gene match: 5. In DNA form, the CDR3 reads TGCGCCAGCAGCTTGGTGGGGACAGGGTTGAATGAGCAGTTCTTC. It specifies CASSLVGTGLNEQFF.

The chain links TRBV19 to TRBJ2-1, with 10 bases matching TRBD2. CDR3 size: 15 residues. V lost 3 bases, J lost 8 bases, and 7 bases stayed unmatched. In germline, CDR1 is LNHDA, CDR2 SQIVND (reference sequence). The CDR3: CASSMRVAGGDEQFF. DNA of the CDR3: TGTGCCAGTAGTATGAGGGTAGCGGGAGGTGATGAGCAGTTCTTC.

The genes are TRBV5-6 and TRBJ1-1, with D unclear. Trimming stripped 1 base from V and 0 bases from J, with 10 bases between. Germline V CDR1 and CDR2: SGHDT, YYEEEE. The CDR3 is made up of 15 amino acids. The CDR3 DNA follows: TGTGCCAGCAGCTTGCCGGGAGCAATGAACACTGAAGCTTTCTTT. Translation: CASSLPGAMNTEAFF.

The V gene is TRBV5-5, the J gene TRBJ1-1, with 7 bases fitting TRBD1. The CDR3 loop spans 12 amino acids. V gave up 3 bases and J gave up 6 bases; unmatched junction bases: 2. Germline loops: CDR1 SGHKS, CDR2 YYEKEE (reference sequence). Written as DNA, the CDR3 is TGTGCCAGCAGCTCACAGGGGTCTGAAGCTTTCTTT. This gives the protein CASSSQGSEAFF.

This clone came up a few times. The chain couples TRBV19 to TRBJ1-1; 8 bases map to TRBD1. There are 15 residues in the CDR3. Germline loops: CDR1 LNHDA, CDR2 SQIVND (reference sequence). Trimming cost V 2 bases and J 5 bases; bases outside gene matches: 7. DNA of the CDR3: TGTGCCAGTAGTATAACGGCAGGGGGCCGGACTGAAGCTTTCTTT. Its protein is CASSITAGGRTEAFF.

The gene calls are TRBV7-9 and TRBJ1-4; possible D gene TRBD1, 6 bases. The CDR3 is 15 amino acids. Germline CDR1 SEHNR, CDR2 FQNEAQ (reference sequence). V was cut by 5 bases and J by 7 bases, with 17 bases left in between. The CDR3 DNA sequence: TGTGCCAGCAGCCCCGTGGGGGCAGTGGGTGAAAAACTGTTTTTT. Protein sequence: CASSPVGAVGEKLFF.

On this clone itself: The sample holds other DNA sequences that translate to the same CDR3. The J gene is TRBJ2-7, the V gene TRBV7-2, with TRBD1 matching over 7 bases. The germline V gene has CDR1 SGHTA and CDR2 FQGNSA. The CDR3 is 13 amino acids. With V trimmed by 5 bases and J by 0 bases, 1 base remained unmatched. CDR3 DNA sequence: TGTGCCAGCAGCCGGACAGGCTCCTACGAGCAGTACTTC. Translating it yields CASSRTGSYEQYF.